This T cell receptor (beta chain) was sequenced for a study of cytomegalovirus exposure and HLA in healthy donors. CDR1 GTSNPN and CDR2 SVGIG come from the germline V gene (reference sequence). The CDR3 is 12 amino acids. V lost 3 bases to trimming and J lost 6 bases, with 12 bases between them. PCR involved 60 Vbeta and 13 Jbeta primers. Assay used: immunoSEQ multiplex PCR; TCRdb lists only in-frame clones, some missing. The sample yields hundreds of thousands of clones, under 80% seen once. This clone was counted a few times. Antigen: not known. Broader study findings: Common viral pathogens seemed to be connected with several of the most significant clusters, according to a later analysis. Listed as cytomegalovirus-associated were 150 or so TCR beta chains.

Input material: PBMCs. The J gene is TRBJ2-7, the V gene TRBV30, with a tentative D call TRBD1 (5 bases). This clonotype originated in a woman aged 25 to 45 in good health and CMV-seronegative. CDR3 residues: CAWRRGGSEQYF. In nucleotides, the CDR3 is TGTGCCTGGAGAAGGGGTGGTAGCGAGCAGTACTTC.